This T cell receptor beta chain was obtained from a study of Ad26.COV2.S vaccination and SARS-CoV-2 variants. Looking at the study overall: This donor came from the COV1001 trial of Ad26.COV2.S. Intramuscular Ad26.COV2.S at 5x10^10 or 1x10^11 viral particles. Findings and caveats of the study: Responses of spike-specific T cells (both CD8+ and CD4+) reportedly showed substantial breadth after vaccination.

About this clone: The target antigen is unknown.

Described treatment: 19 received Ad26.COV2.S at low or high dose, single or two shots; roughly 5 received placebo; per-sample allocation not given. Samples analyzed were those drawn on day 63 after the first vaccine or placebo injection. In the vaccine, an Ad26 vector expressed the SARS-CoV-2 spike of the Wuhan strain. V lost 3 bases and J 5 bases, leaving 10 bases between the germline ends. CDR1 is LNHDA, CDR2 SQIVND, per germline (reference sequence). This CDR3 is 13 amino acids long. Measured with immunoSEQ multiplex PCR; TCRdb has only the in-frame clones, and not every one. The sample holds roughly 380,000 clones, roughly 91% seen once.

This receptor was obtained from a person between 18 and 59 years old who received the Ad26.COV2.S COVID-19 vaccine or a placebo. V is TRBV19 and J is TRBJ2-5; D gene uncertain. This material consisted of peripheral blood, taken in a trial of Ad26.COV2.S vaccine versus placebo. The CDR3 loop reads CASSMSTGETQYF. DNA of the CDR3: TGTGCCAGTAGTATGTCCACTGGGGAGACCCAGTACTTC.